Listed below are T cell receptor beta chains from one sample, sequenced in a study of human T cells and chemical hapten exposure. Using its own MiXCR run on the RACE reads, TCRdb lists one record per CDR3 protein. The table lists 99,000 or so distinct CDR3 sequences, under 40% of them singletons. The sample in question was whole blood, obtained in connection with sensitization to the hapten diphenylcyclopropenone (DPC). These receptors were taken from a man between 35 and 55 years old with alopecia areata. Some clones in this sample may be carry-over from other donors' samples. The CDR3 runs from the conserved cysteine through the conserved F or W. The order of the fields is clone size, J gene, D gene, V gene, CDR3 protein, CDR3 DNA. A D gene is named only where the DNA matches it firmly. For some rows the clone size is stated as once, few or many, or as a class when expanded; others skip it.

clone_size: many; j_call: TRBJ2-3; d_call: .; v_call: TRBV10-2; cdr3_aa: CASSSSSDPSTDTQYF; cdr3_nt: TGCGCCAGCAGTAGTTCAAGCGACCCTAGCACAGATACGCAGTATTTT
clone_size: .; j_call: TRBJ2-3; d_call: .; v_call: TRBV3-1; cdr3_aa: CASSAMGGRLSTDTQYF; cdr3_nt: TGTGCCAGCAGCGCCATGGGGGGGCGGCTGAGCACAGATACGCAGTATTTT
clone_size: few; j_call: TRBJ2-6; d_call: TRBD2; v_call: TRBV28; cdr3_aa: CASSLSLLLAGGSGANVLTF; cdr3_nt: TGTGCCAGCAGTTTAAGTCTCCTACTAGCGGGAGGGAGTGGGGCCAACGTCCTGACTTTC
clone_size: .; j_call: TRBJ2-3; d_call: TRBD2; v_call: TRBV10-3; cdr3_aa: CAISVLAGDADTQYF; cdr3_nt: TGTGCCATCAGTGTTCTAGCGGGAGACGCAGATACGCAGTATTTT
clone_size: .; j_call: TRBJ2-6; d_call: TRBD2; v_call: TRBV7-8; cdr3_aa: CASSPSPGLADSGANVLTF; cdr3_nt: TGTGCCAGCAGCCCTTCCCCGGGACTAGCAGACTCTGGGGCCAACGTCCTGACTTTC
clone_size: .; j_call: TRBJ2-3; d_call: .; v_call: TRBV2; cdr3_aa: CASSSRQGTDTQYF; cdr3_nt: TGTGCCAGCAGCTCTAGACAGGGCACAGATACGCAGTATTTT
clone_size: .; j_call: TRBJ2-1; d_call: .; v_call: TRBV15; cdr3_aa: CATSTWGAGTSYNEQFF; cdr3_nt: TGTGCCACCAGCACCTGGGGAGCCGGGACCTCCTACAATGAGCAGTTCTTC
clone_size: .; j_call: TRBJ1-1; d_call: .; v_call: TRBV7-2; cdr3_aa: CASSLVGRLNTEAFF; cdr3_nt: TGTGCCAGCAGCTTAGTAGGCAGGTTGAACACTGAAGCTTTCTTT
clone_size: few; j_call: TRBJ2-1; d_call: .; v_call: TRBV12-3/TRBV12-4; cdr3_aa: CASSLGYNEQFF; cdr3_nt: TGTGCCAGCAGCCTGGGTTACAATGAGCAGTTCTTC
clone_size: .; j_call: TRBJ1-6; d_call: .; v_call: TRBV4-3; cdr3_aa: CASSQDPRGGGESPLHF; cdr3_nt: TGCGCCAGCAGCCAAGACCCCAGGGGTGGTGGGGAGTCACCCCTCCACTTT
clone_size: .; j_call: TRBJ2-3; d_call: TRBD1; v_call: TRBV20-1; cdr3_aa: CSAGQGGTDTQYF; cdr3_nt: TGCAGTGCTGGACAGGGCGGCACAGATACGCAGTATTTT
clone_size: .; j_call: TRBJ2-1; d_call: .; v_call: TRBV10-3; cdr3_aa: CAISEWEASRDEQFF; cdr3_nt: TGTGCCATCAGTGAGTGGGAGGCATCCCGGGATGAGCAGTTCTTC
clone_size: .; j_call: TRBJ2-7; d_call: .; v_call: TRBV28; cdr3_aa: CASSLRGVWTSYEQYF; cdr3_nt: TGTGCCAGCAGTTTACGGGGAGTTTGGACCTCCTACGAGCAGTACTTC
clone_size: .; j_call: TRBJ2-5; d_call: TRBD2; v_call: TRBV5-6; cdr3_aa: CASSSPGLAGQETQYF; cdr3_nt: TGTGCCAGCAGCTCGCCGGGACTAGCGGGACAAGAGACCCAGTACTTC
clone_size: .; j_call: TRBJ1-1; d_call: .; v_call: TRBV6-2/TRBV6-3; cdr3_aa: CASTWTASNTEAFF; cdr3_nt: TGTGCCAGCACATGGACCGCATCGAACACTGAAGCTTTCTTT
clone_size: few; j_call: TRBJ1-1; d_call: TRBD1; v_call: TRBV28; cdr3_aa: CASSRIYPGQKENTEAFF; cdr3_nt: TGTGCCAGCAGCCGCATCTACCCGGGACAGAAAGAAAACACTGAAGCTTTCTTT
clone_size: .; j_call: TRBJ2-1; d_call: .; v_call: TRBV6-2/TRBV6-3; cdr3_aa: CATYSGTSSHGNEQFF; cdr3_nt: TGTGCCACCTATTCCGGGACCAGCAGTCACGGGAATGAGCAGTTCTTC
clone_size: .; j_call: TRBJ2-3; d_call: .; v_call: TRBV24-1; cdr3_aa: CATSSGSTNTDTQYF; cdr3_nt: TGTGCCACCAGTTCGGGATCTACGAACACAGATACGCAGTATTTT
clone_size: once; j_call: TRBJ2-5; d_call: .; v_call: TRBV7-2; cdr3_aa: CASSLVRWETQYF; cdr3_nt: TGTGCCAGCAGCTTAGTCCGATGGGAGACCCAGTACTTC
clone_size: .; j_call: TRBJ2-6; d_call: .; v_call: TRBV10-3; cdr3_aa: CAISESGANVLTF; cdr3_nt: TGTGCCATCAGTGAATCCGGGGCCAACGTCCTGACTTTC
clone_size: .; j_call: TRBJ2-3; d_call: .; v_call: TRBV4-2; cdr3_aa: CASSQDSFPDTQYF; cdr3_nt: TGTGCCAGCAGCCAAGATTCGTTTCCAGATACGCAGTATTTT
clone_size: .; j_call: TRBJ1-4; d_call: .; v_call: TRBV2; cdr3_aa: CASTRTLEKLFF; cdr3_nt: TGTGCCAGCACCAGGACGCTCGAAAAACTGTTTTTT
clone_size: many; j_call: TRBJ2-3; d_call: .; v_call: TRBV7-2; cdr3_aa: CASSETDTQYF; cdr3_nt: TGTGCCAGCAGCGAGACAGATACGCAGTATTTT
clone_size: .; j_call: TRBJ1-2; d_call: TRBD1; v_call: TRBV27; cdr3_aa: CASSLDRDYGYTF; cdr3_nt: TGTGCCAGCAGTTTGGACAGGGACTATGGCTACACCTTC
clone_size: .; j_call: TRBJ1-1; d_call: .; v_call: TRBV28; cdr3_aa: CASSTIGGYTEAFF; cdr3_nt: TGTGCCAGCAGTACCATAGGGGGGTACACTGAAGCTTTCTTT
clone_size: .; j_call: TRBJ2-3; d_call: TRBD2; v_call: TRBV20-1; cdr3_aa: CASEGASGRVNTDTQYF; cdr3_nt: TGCGCGTCAGAAGGGGCTAGCGGGAGGGTAAACACAGATACGCAGTATTTT
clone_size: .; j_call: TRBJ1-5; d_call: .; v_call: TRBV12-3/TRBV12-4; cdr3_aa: CASSLDRGGGVQPQHF; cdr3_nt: TGTGCCAGCAGTTTAGATCGGGGGGGAGGCGTTCAGCCCCAGCATTTT
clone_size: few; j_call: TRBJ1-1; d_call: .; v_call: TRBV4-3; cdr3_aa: CASSQPSLGEKAFF; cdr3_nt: TGCGCCAGCAGCCAACCCTCCCTGGGGGAGAAAGCTTTCTTT
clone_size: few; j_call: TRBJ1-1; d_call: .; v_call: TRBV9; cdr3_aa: CASSGSPDSEAFF; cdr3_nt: TGTGCCAGCAGCGGGAGCCCGGACAGTGAAGCTTTCTTT
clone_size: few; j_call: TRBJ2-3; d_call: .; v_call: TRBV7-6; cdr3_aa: CASSLVHGARRDTQYF; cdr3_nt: TGTGCCAGCAGCTTAGTTCATGGAGCGAGGAGAGATACGCAGTATTTT
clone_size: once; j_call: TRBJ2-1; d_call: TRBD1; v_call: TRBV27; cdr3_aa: CASSTGAALDEQFF; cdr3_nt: TGTGCCAGCAGCACAGGGGCCGCCCTGGATGAGCAGTTCTTC
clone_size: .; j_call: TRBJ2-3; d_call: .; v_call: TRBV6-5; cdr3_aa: CASSYLPGPTTDTQYF; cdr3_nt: TGTGCCAGCAGTTACTTACCGGGACCAACCACAGATACGCAGTATTTT
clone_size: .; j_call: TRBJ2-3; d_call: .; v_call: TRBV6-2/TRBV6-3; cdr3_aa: CASLRAGTDTQYF; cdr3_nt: TGTGCCAGCCTGAGGGCAGGCACAGATACGCAGTATTTT
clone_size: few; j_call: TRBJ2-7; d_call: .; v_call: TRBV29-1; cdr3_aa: CSVGDPKRGYEQYF; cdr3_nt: TGCAGCGTTGGTGACCCGAAAAGGGGCTACGAGCAGTACTTC
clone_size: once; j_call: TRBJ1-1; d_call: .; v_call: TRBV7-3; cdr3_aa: CASSKTRSGGEAFF; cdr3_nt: TGTGCCAGCAGCAAAACCCGGTCCGGGGGGGAAGCTTTCTTT
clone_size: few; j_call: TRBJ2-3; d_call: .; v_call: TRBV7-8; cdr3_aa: CASSPRDTQYF; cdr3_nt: TGTGCCAGCAGTCCTAGGGATACGCAGTATTTT
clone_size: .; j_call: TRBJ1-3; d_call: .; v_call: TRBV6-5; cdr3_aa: CASLRENTIYF; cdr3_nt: TGTGCCTCCCTAAGAGAAAACACCATATATTTT
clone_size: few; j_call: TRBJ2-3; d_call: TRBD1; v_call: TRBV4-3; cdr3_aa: CASSQEHRGSNTQYF; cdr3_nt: TGCGCCAGCAGCCAAGAACACAGGGGGTCTAATACGCAGTATTTT
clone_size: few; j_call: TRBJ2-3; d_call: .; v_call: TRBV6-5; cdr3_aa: CASSSLLDTQYF; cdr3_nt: TGTGCCAGCAGTTCCCTCCTAGATACGCAGTATTTT
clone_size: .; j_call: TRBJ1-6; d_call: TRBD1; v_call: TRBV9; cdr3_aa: CASSAMTDRVNSPLHF; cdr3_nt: TGTGCCAGCAGCGCCATGACGGACAGGGTGAATTCACCCCTCCACTTT
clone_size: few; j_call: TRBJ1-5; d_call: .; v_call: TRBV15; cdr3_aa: CATRGSKPGQPQHF; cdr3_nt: TGTGCCACCCGGGGGTCAAAACCGGGTCAGCCCCAGCATTTT
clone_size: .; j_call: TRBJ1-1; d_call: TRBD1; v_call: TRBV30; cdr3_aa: CAWGTGLNTEAFF; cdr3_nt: TGTGCCTGGGGGACAGGCCTAAACACTGAAGCTTTCTTT
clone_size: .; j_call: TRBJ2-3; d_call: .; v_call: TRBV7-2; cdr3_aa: CASSLAPQGPDTQYF; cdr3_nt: TGTGCCAGCAGCTTAGCGCCCCAGGGCCCAGATACGCAGTATTTT
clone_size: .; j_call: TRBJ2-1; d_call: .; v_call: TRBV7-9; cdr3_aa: CASSPSRNEQFF; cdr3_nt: TGTGCCAGCAGCCCATCGAGGAATGAGCAGTTCTTC
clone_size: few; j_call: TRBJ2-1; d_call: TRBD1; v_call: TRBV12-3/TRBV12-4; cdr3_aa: CASSLALIGTGGDEQFF; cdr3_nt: TGTGCCAGCAGTTTAGCGCTAATAGGGACAGGGGGAGATGAGCAGTTCTTC
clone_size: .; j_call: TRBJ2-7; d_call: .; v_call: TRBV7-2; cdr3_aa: CASSLAGTTYEQYF; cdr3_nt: TGTGCCAGCAGCTTAGCAGGTACTACCTACGAGCAGTACTTC
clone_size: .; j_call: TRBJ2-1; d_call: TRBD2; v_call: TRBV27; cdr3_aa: CASRGLAGHYNEQFF; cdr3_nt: TGTGCCAGCAGAGGTCTAGCGGGTCACTACAATGAGCAGTTCTTC
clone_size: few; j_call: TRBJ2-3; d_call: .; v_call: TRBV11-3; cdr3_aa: CASTPPGRALDTQYF; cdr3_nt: TGTGCCAGCACCCCCCCAGGCAGGGCCTTGGATACGCAGTATTTT
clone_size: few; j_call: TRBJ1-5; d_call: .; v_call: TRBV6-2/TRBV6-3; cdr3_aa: CASGRGYSSNQPQHF; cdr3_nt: TGTGCCAGCGGACGTGGGTATTCGAGCAATCAGCCCCAGCATTTT
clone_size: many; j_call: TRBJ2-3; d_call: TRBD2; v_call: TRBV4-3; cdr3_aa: CASSLGTSGTDTQYF; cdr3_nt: TGCGCCAGCAGCCTCGGGACTAGCGGCACAGATACGCAGTATTTT
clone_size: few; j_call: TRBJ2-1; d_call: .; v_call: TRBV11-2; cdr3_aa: CASSLINNEQFF; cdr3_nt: TGTGCCAGCAGCTTAATAAACAATGAGCAGTTCTTC
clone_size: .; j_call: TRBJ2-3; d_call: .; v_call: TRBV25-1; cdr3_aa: CASSEFGGEQPTDTQYF; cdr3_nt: TGTGCCAGCAGTGAATTTGGAGGGGAGCAGCCCACAGATACGCAGTATTTT
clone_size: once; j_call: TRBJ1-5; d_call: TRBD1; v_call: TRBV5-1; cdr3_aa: CASRETGAPSQPQHF; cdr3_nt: TGCGCCAGCAGAGAGACAGGGGCGCCTAGCCAGCCCCAGCATTTT
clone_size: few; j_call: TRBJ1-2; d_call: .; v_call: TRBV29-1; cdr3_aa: CSGSEQGDYGYTF; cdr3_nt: TGCAGCGGGAGCGAACAGGGTGACTATGGCTACACCTTC